This T cell receptor (beta chain) stems from a study of CD8+ T cells in alopecia areata. About the study: Treated patients took oral tofacitinib at 5 to 10 mg twice daily.

Comment on this clone: Its antigen is unidentified.

Sequencing templates came from extracted RNA that was reverse transcribed into cDNA. The repertoire was sequenced with immunoSEQ multiplex PCR; TCRdb's copy has only in-frame clones and lacks some. In the table there are under 250,000 clones, about three fifths of which are singletons. Whole-study results and caveats: Especially in alopecia totalis/universalis, lesional scalp showed greater clonality than normal scalp did.

The receptor comes from a human donor with alopecia areata. The sequences come from CD4+ T cells sorted from blood, collected at week 0.

CDR3 loop: CASSLEPGYTDTQYF. For the CDR3, the DNA is TGTGCCAGCAGCTTAGAGCCCGGTTACACAGATACGCAGTATTTT. J is TRBJ2-3 and V is TRBV11-2; no clear D. The CDR3 consists of 15 residues. V lost 0 bases to trimming and J lost 2 bases, with 9 bases between them. Looked up from germline, CDR1 is SGHAT and CDR2 is FQNNGV.